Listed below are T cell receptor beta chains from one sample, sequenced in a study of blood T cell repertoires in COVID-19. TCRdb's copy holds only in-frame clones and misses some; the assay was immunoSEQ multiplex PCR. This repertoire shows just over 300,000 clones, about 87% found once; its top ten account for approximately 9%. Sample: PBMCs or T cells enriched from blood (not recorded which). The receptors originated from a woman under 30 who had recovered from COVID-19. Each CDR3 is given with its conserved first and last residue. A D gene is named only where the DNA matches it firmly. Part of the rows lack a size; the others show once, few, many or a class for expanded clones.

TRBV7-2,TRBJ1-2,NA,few,TGTGCCAGCAGCTTAGGGGCCCAAACAGGATATGGCTACACCTTC,CASSLGAQTGYGYTF
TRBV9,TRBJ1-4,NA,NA,TGTGCCAGCAGCGTAGCGGATTATAGGGGGTCGTGGGAAAAACTGTTTTTT,CASSVADYRGSWEKLFF
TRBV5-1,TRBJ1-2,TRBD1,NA,TGCGCCAGCAGCTTGGATGGGACAGGGGGTTTGGGCTACACCTTC,CASSLDGTGGLGYTF
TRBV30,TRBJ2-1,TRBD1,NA,TGTGCCTGGAGTGTATTAGGGACAGTCTCCTACAATGAGCAGTTCTTC,CAWSVLGTVSYNEQFF
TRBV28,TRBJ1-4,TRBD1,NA,TGTGCCAGCAGTTTCATCAAGGGGGCGGGGGAAAAACTGTTTTTT,CASSFIKGAGEKLFF
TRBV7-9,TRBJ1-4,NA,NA,TGTGCCAGCAGTCATACAGGGAAGGCTGAAAAACTGTTTTTT,CASSHTGKAEKLFF
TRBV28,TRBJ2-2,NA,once,TGTGCCAGCAGTTTACCCACGGTGGGGGGAGGCGGGGAGCTGTTTTTT,CASSLPTVGGGGELFF
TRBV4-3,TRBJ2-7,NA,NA,TGCGCCAGCAGCCAAGGGACAGTAGGAACCTACGAGCAGTACTTC,CASSQGTVGTYEQYF
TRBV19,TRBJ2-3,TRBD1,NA,TGTGCCAGTAGTATAAGGGGACAGACCACAGATACGCAGTATTTT,CASSIRGQTTDTQYF
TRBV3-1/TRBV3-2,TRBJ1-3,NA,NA,TGTGCCAGCAGCCCCCGACAACCACTCGGAAACACCATATATTTT,CASSPRQPLGNTIYF
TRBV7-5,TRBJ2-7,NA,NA,TGTGTCAGAAGCCCAGTTTGCTTCCGGGACAGGGAAACTTACGAGCAGTACTTC,CVRSPVCFRDRETYEQYF
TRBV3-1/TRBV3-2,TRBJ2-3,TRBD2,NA,TGTGCCAGCAGCCAAGCTTTCACTAGCGGGACAGATACGCAGTATTTT,CASSQAFTSGTDTQYF
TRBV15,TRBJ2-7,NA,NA,TGTGCCACCAGCAGAGAGGGCAGCCACGAGCAGTACTTC,CATSREGSHEQYF
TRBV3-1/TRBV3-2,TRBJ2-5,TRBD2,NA,TGTGCCAGCAGCCATGTTAGCGGGAGGGACTCTCGTAGCAGAGAGACCCAGTACTTC,CASSHVSGRDSRSRETQYF
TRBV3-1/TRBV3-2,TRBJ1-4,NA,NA,TGTGCCAGCAGCCAAGGGGGAGGTGGTGAAAAACTGTTTTTT,CASSQGGGGEKLFF
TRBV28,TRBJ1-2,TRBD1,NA,TGTGCCACCGGGGACAGGGGTTACGGCTACACCTTC,CATGDRGYGYTF
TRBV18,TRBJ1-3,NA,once,TGTGCCAGCCTACACAATCCGGACTTCTCTGGAAACACCATATATTTT,CASLHNPDFSGNTIYF
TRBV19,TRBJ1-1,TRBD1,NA,TGTGCCAGTAGCCAGACAGGGGTAACTGAAGCTTTCTTT,CASSQTGVTEAFF
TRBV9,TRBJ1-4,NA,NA,TGTGCCAGCAGCGGCTCGGGACTGCCCTATGAAAAACTGTTTTTT,CASSGSGLPYEKLFF
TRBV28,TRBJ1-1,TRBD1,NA,TGTGCCAGCAGTTTCACAGGGGGCTCGGCTGAAGCTTTCTTT,CASSFTGGSAEAFF
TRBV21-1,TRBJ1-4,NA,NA,TGTGCCAGCAGCGCACGGTTGACAGGCCGGAAAGAAAAACTGTTTTTT,CASSARLTGRKEKLFF
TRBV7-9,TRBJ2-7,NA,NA,TGTGCCAGCAGCTTAGATTTCCCCGACGAGCAGTACTTC,CASSLDFPDEQYF
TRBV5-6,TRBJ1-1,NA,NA,TGTGCCAGCAGACAAAGACAGATCGCGAACACTGAAGCTTTCTTT,CASRQRQIANTEAFF
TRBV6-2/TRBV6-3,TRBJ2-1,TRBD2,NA,TGTGCCAGCAGTTACTCGATTAGCGGGAAACCCAATGAGCAGTTCTTC,CASSYSISGKPNEQFF
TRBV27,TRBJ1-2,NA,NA,TGTGCCAGCAGTTCAGTTCCTAACTATGGCTACACCTTC,CASSSVPNYGYTF
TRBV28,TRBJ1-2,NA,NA,TGTGCCAGCAGCACACCTCCCGGACTTACTAACACCTTC,CASSTPPGLTNTF
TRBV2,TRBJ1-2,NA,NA,TGTGCCAGCAGTGAGTGGGGTGCGGGAGGCTACACCTTC,CASSEWGAGGYTF
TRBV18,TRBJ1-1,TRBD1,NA,TGTGCCAGCTCGCCAGACAGGGGCAATGAAGCTTTCTTT,CASSPDRGNEAFF
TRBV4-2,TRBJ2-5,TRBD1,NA,TGTGCCAGCAGCTGGGACAGGGAAGAGACCCAGTACTTC,CASSWDREETQYF
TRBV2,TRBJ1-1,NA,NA,TGTGCCAGCAGTGGACACAGAACAGTAGAAGCTTTCTTT,CASSGHRTVEAFF
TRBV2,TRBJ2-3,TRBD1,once,TGTGCCAGCAGAGTCGGGACAGGGGGAACCACAGATACGCAGTATTTT,CASRVGTGGTTDTQYF
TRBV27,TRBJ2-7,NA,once,TGTGCCAGCAGTCCTAATCGTCGGGCAGGGGTGATCGAGCAGTACTTC,CASSPNRRAGVIEQYF
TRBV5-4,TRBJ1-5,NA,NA,TGTGCCACCAGGTCGGGAGTCAATCAGCCCCAGCATTTT,CATRSGVNQPQHF
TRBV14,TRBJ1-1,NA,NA,TGTGCCAGCAGCCACAGGGAGAACACTGAAGCTTTCTTT,CASSHRENTEAFF
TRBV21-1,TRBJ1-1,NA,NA,TGTGCCAGCAGCAAAGCACCCGTCCAGGGGGCTAACACTGAAGCTTTCTTT,CASSKAPVQGANTEAFF
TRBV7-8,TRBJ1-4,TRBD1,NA,TGTGCCAGCAGCTTAGTGGACAGGGGAATTGAAAAACTGTTTTTT,CASSLVDRGIEKLFF
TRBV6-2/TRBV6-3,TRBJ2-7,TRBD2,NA,TGTGCCAGCAGTTTTAGCAGGCGGGGGGGACCGAACAACTACGAGCAGTACTTC,CASSFSRRGGPNNYEQYF
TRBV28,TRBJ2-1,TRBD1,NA,TGTGCCAGCAGTTTGCCGACAGGGTCGCAAGGCTACAATGAGCAGTTCTTC,CASSLPTGSQGYNEQFF
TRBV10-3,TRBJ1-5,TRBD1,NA,TGTGCCATAGGGACAGGGTATCAGCCCCAGCATTTT,CAIGTGYQPQHF
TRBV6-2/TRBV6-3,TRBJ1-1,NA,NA,TGTGCCAGCAGTTACGCGAGCTGGGGAGGTACTGAAGCTTTCTTT,CASSYASWGGTEAFF
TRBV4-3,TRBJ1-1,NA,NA,TGCGCCAGCAGCCAAGGGAAGGGGCTGAACACTGAAGCTTTCTTT,CASSQGKGLNTEAFF
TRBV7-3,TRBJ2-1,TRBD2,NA,TGTGCCAGCGCTTTCCTAGCGGGGGACAATGAGCAGTTCTTC,CASAFLAGDNEQFF
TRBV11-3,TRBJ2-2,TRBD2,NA,TGTGCCAGCAGCCCGACTAGCTTGAGGTCCACCGGGGAGCTGTTTTTT,CASSPTSLRSTGELFF
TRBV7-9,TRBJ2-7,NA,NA,TGTGCCAGCAGCTTTGGCCTAGCAGCCGAGCAGTACTTC,CASSFGLAAEQYF
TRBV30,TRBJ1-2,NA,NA,TGTGCCTGGACGGGGGGATTCGTGAGTAACTATGGCTACACCTTC,CAWTGGFVSNYGYTF
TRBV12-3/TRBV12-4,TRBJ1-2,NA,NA,TGTGCCAGCAGTCCAGGGTATTCCTATGGCTACACCTTC,CASSPGYSYGYTF
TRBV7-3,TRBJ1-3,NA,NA,TGTGCCAGCAGCACAACAGAAGGAAACACCATATATTTT,CASSTTEGNTIYF